A selection of T cell receptor beta chains follows, all from one sample in a study of blood T cell repertoires in COVID-19. TCRdb's copy holds only in-frame clones and misses some; the assay was immunoSEQ multiplex PCR. The table includes approximately 200,000 clones, 80% to 90% detected once. Sequenced sample: peripheral blood. These receptors all stem from a woman older than 75 with COVID-19, enrolled during active disease. Both conserved end residues are part of each CDR3. Each record gives: J gene, V gene, D gene, clone size, CDR3 DNA, CDR3 protein. The D gene is left open where the match is weak. Clone size is given for some rows only: seen once, a few or many times, or a class if the clone is expanded.

j_call: TRBJ2-1
v_call: TRBV27
d_call: TRBD2
clone_size: few
cdr3_nt: TGTGCCAGCAGTTTAATCGGGGGGGGGCACAATGAGCAGTTCTTC
cdr3_aa: CASSLIGGGHNEQFF

j_call: TRBJ2-7
v_call: TRBV6-5
d_call: .
clone_size: .
cdr3_nt: TGTGCCAGCAGTTACTCGGCTTGGAGCTCCTACGAGCAGTACTTC
cdr3_aa: CASSYSAWSSYEQYF

j_call: TRBJ2-2
v_call: TRBV3-1/TRBV3-2
d_call: TRBD2
clone_size: .
cdr3_nt: TGTGCCAGCAGCCGCGGGACTAGCGGGAGTATCAGGGAGCTGTTTTTT
cdr3_aa: CASSRGTSGSIRELFF

j_call: TRBJ2-5
v_call: TRBV5-1
d_call: TRBD2
clone_size: .
cdr3_nt: TGCGCCAGCAGCTTGGGACTAGCGGGAGGAGAGACCCAGTACTTC
cdr3_aa: CASSLGLAGGETQYF

j_call: TRBJ1-5
v_call: TRBV4-2
d_call: TRBD1
clone_size: .
cdr3_nt: TGTGCCAGCAGCTCGGGACAGGGCAATCAGCCCCAGCATTTT
cdr3_aa: CASSSGQGNQPQHF

j_call: TRBJ2-7
v_call: TRBV10-3
d_call: .
clone_size: .
cdr3_nt: TGTGCCATCAGTGAGTTGGACACATCCTACGAGCAGTACTTC
cdr3_aa: CAISELDTSYEQYF

j_call: TRBJ1-2
v_call: TRBV7-2
d_call: TRBD1
clone_size: once
cdr3_nt: TGTGCCAGCAGCTTGGCCGGACAGGGGCCCTATGGCTACACCTTC
cdr3_aa: CASSLAGQGPYGYTF

j_call: TRBJ2-3
v_call: TRBV28
d_call: TRBD2
clone_size: .
cdr3_nt: TGTGGGGAAAAGCGGGAGGGTTTGGCCACAGATACGCAGTATTTT
cdr3_aa: CGEKREGLATDTQYF

j_call: TRBJ1-1
v_call: TRBV29-1
d_call: .
clone_size: .
cdr3_nt: TGCAGCGTTGGCAACCCGACCGACAGGAACACTGAAGCTTTCTTT
cdr3_aa: CSVGNPTDRNTEAFF

j_call: TRBJ2-7
v_call: TRBV30
d_call: .
clone_size: .
cdr3_nt: TGTGCCTGGAGGGGACTTACCTACGAGCAGTACTTC
cdr3_aa: CAWRGLTYEQYF

j_call: TRBJ2-3
v_call: TRBV28
d_call: .
clone_size: .
cdr3_nt: TGTGCCAGCAGTCCTTTGCAGGGTCCGGCGGGAAGCACAGATACGCAGTATTTT
cdr3_aa: CASSPLQGPAGSTDTQYF

j_call: TRBJ1-1
v_call: TRBV2
d_call: .
clone_size: once
cdr3_nt: TGTGCCAGCAGTGAAGCGGGGGGGGCGAACACTGAAGCTTTCTTT
cdr3_aa: CASSEAGGANTEAFF

j_call: TRBJ1-2
v_call: TRBV2
d_call: TRBD1
clone_size: few
cdr3_nt: TGTGCCACCAATTCCCGGGACAGGGGTGGCTACACCTTC
cdr3_aa: CATNSRDRGGYTF

j_call: TRBJ1-2
v_call: TRBV5-1
d_call: TRBD1
clone_size: few
cdr3_nt: TGCGCCAGCAGCTCTCAGGGGGTATACTATGGCTACACCTTC
cdr3_aa: CASSSQGVYYGYTF

j_call: TRBJ2-7
v_call: TRBV15
d_call: TRBD1
clone_size: .
cdr3_nt: TGTGCCACCAGCCCAGCAAGGACAGGGCCCTACGAGCAGTACTTC
cdr3_aa: CATSPARTGPYEQYF

j_call: TRBJ2-2
v_call: TRBV10-3
d_call: TRBD1
clone_size: .
cdr3_nt: TGTGCCATCAGTGACCCACAGGGGAATACCGGGGAGCTGTTTTTT
cdr3_aa: CAISDPQGNTGELFF

j_call: TRBJ1-2
v_call: TRBV28
d_call: .
clone_size: .
cdr3_nt: TGTGCCAGCAGTTTAACAGGGTCATATGGCTACACCTTC
cdr3_aa: CASSLTGSYGYTF

j_call: TRBJ1-1
v_call: TRBV28
d_call: .
clone_size: once
cdr3_nt: TGTGCCAGCAGTGTACAGGGATGGGACACTGAAGCTTTCTTT
cdr3_aa: CASSVQGWDTEAFF

j_call: TRBJ2-7
v_call: TRBV7-8
d_call: TRBD1
clone_size: once
cdr3_nt: TGTGCCAGCAGCGCCGGACAGGGGGCTTCCTACGAGCAGTACTTC
cdr3_aa: CASSAGQGASYEQYF

j_call: TRBJ2-7
v_call: TRBV5-1
d_call: TRBD2
clone_size: .
cdr3_nt: TGCGCCAGCAGCTTCTTAGCGGGTAGTGCCTACGAGCAGTACTTC
cdr3_aa: CASSFLAGSAYEQYF

j_call: TRBJ1-1
v_call: TRBV11-1
d_call: .
clone_size: .
cdr3_nt: TGTGCCAGCAGTTTAACGGGTGGCGCTGAAGCTTTCTTT
cdr3_aa: CASSLTGGAEAFF

j_call: TRBJ2-7
v_call: TRBV28
d_call: TRBD2
clone_size: .
cdr3_nt: TGTGCCAGCAGTTTACCGGTGAGGAGCGGGAGCTACGAGCAGTACTTC
cdr3_aa: CASSLPVRSGSYEQYF